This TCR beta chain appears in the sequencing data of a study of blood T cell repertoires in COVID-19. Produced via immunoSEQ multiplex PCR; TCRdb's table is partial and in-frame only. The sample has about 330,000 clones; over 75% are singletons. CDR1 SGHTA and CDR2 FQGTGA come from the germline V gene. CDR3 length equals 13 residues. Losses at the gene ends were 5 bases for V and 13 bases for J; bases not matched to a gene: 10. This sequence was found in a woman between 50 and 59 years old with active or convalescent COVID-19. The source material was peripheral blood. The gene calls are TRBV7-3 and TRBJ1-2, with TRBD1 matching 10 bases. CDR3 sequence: CASSPRQGAPGTF. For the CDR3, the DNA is TGTGCCAGCAGCCCGCGACAGGGGGCCCCGGGCACCTTC.